This T cell receptor (beta chain) was sequenced during a study of blood T cell repertoires in COVID-19. The overall study: Sources were T cells, B-cell-depleted T cells, or PBMCs; the material itself was cDNA or gDNA.

Sequenced by immunoSEQ multiplex PCR; TCRdb stores in-frame clones only, minus some. Here the sample spans 360,000 or so clones, around 86% being singletons. The CDR3 loop spans 15 amino acids. Germline lookup yields CDR1 MNHNY and CDR2 SVGAGI (reference sequence). Trimming removed 1 base from V and 7 bases from J; junction bases left unmatched: 6. The V and J genes are TRBV6-6 and TRBJ2-2, with 7 positions matching TRBD1. The TCR comes from a woman in her fifties or sixties who had recovered from COVID-19. What was sequenced was PBMCs or T cells enriched from blood (not recorded which). The CDR3 coding sequence is TGTGCCAGCAGTTACTTACAGGGGTCCGGCGGGGAGCTGTTTTTT. Protein: CASSYLQGSGGELFF.